This T cell receptor beta chain was captured in a study of cytomegalovirus exposure and HLA in healthy donors. Study conclusions and caveats: Researchers counted about 150 TCR beta chains as cytomegalovirus-associated. In vitro confirmation showed three CMV-associated chains to be CMV antigen specific. Clusters of TCRs from the first cohort tended to co-occur in the 95 to 150 validation repertoires (as a later analysis found).

Profiling relied on immunoSEQ multiplex PCR, and the TCRdb table lists in-frame clones only, not all of them. Among approximately 160,000 clones listed, 89% were seen once. The donors were part of the 120-subject validation cohort, which stood apart from the roughly 670-subject first cohort. The V gene's germline CDR1 is SGHTA and CDR2 FQGNSA. The CDR3 is made up of 15 amino acids. V was pared by 2 bases and J by 4 bases, with 15 bases between. Details on this clone: Its target is unknown.

The chain employs TRBV7-2 and TRBJ2-7, with a weak D call TRBD1 (6 bases). The TCR sequence derives from a man between 18 and 29 years old in good health and CMV-seropositive. The sequenced sample consisted of PBMCs. The CDR3 sequence: CASSLRDNGPYEQYF. CDR3 coding DNA: TGTGCCAGCAGCTTAAGGGACAACGGGCCGTACGAGCAGTACTTC.